This TCR beta chain was captured in a study of shared clonotypes between healthy human individuals. Turning to the study itself: Each donor's CD4 naive and CD4 memory cells filled three plates apiece, CD8 naive two, and CD8 memory one.

This table comes from immunoSEQ multiplex PCR, and its TCRdb copy is limited to in-frame clones, with some not included. Of roughly 2.5 million clones listed, more than 80% are singletons. Germline assignment: CDR1 KGHSH and CDR2 LQKENI. This CDR3 comprises 15 residues. Trimming took 3 bases from V and 3 from J, leaving 14 bases between them. Sequences were obtained from naive CD4+ T cells sorted from blood. Described subset: CD45RA+ positively selected. This receptor was taken from a man aged 18 to 29 in good health. V is TRBV18 and J is TRBJ2-5, with D possibly being TRBD1 or TRBD2 (5 bases each). The CDR3 region is CASSPQGRKEETQYF. In DNA form, the CDR3 reads TGTGCCAGCTCACCTCAGGGACGAAAAGAAGAGACCCAGTACTTC.